This T cell receptor beta chain was recorded in a study of cytomegalovirus exposure and HLA in healthy donors. This PCR relied on a set of 60 Vbeta primers and 13 Jbeta primers. Produced via immunoSEQ multiplex PCR; TCRdb's table is partial and in-frame only. Of some 91,000 clones in the sample, roughly 80% are singletons; the top ten hold more than 3%. Trimming took 4 bases from V and 9 from J; bases not matched to a gene: 9. This CDR3 has 14 residues. Germline-derived CDR1 and CDR2 are LNHDA and SQIVND (reference sequence). This chain links TRBV19 with TRBJ2-1; 7 nucleotides line up with TRBD1. The sequenced sample was PBMCs. This clonotype was obtained from a man in his forties in good health and CMV-seronegative. CDR3 sequence reads: CASSTPGTDVEQFF. The CDR3, as DNA: TGTGCCAGTAGTACCCCCGGGACAGACGTTGAGCAGTTCTTC. The full variable domain, its missing parts supplied by reference TRBV19 and TRBJ2-1, is DGGITQSPKYLFRKEGQNVTLSCEQNLNHDAMYWYRQDPGQGLRLIYYSQIVNDFQKGDIAEGYSVSREKKESFPLTVTSAQKNPTAFYLCASSTPGTDVEQFFGPGTRLTVL.